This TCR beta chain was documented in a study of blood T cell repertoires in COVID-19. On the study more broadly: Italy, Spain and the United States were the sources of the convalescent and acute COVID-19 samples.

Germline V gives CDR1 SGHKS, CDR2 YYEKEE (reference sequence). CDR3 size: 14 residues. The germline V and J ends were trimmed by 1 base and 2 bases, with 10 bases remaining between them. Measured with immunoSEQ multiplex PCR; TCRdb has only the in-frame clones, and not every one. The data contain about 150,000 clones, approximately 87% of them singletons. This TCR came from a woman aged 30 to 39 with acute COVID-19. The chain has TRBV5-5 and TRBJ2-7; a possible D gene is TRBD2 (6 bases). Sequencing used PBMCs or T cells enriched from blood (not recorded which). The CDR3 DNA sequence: TGTGCCAGCAGCTTGTCCCGGGAGCCCTACGAGCAGTACTTC. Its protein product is CASSLSREPYEQYF.